Listed below are T cell receptor beta chains from one sample, sequenced in a study of T-cell memory formation after mild COVID-19. TCRdb called the 5' RACE reads again in MiXCR, with one record for every CDR3 protein. The profile shows under 400,000 distinct CDR3 sequences, 25% to 30% of them singletons. The sample comprised PBMCs or a T cell subset sorted from them (not recorded which). Every receptor here comes from an adult woman who had mild COVID-19 (a few samples of this study predate the infection). Cell type and time point are not known. Both conserved end residues are trimmed from each CDR3.

j_call	cdr3_length	v_call	cdr3_aa
TRBJ1-5	11	TRBV29-1	SVARDDNQPQN
TRBJ2-7	14	TRBV12-3/TRBV12-4	ASSPTFEGSSYEQY
TRBJ2-3	17	TRBV29-1	SVERRQVSGRASTDTQY
TRBJ2-1	14	TRBV27	ASSPTDRFDGDEQF
TRBJ2-2	13	TRBV9	ASSVAGDDTGELF
TRBJ1-5	15	TRBV6-6	ASSYARGQGFNQPQH
TRBJ1-3	15	TRBV7-6	ASSLISGGTSGNTIY
TRBJ1-6	13	TRBV12-3/TRBV12-4	ASSWGQGGNSPLH
TRBJ1-2	15	TRBV3-1	ASSPRPGTGGAYGYT
TRBJ2-1	9	TRBV13	ASSLGYEQF
TRBJ2-2	14	TRBV24-1	ATSDWSGSSTGELF
TRBJ2-7	12	TRBV12-3/TRBV12-4	ASSGGLLAGAPG